A selection of T cell receptor beta chains follows, all from one sample in a study of blood T cell repertoires in COVID-19. Generated by immunoSEQ multiplex PCR, the TCRdb table keeps only in-frame clones and is missing some. The data show over 100,000 clones, less than 85% seen once. Sequencing was performed on peripheral blood. The source of these receptors is a woman aged 55-75 years with acute or convalescent COVID-19. Each CDR3 is given with its conserved first and last residue. A D gene is named only where the DNA matches it firmly. Not all rows give a size; the values are once, few, many and, for expanded clones, a class.

d_call,clone_size,j_call,v_call,cdr3_nt,cdr3_aa
-,few,TRBJ1-3,TRBV7-9,TGTGCCAGCAGCTTAGATCGGTGGCAGGGCCGAAACACCATATATTTT,CASSLDRWQGRNTIYF
TRBD1,-,TRBJ1-1,TRBV28,TGTGCCAGCAGATTACAGGGGGCAGGGGTCACTGAAGCTTTCTTT,CASRLQGAGVTEAFF
-,-,TRBJ1-1,TRBV3-1/TRBV3-2,TGTGCCAGCAGTCGACCTATCGAGGGGAACACTGAAGCTTTCTTT,CASSRPIEGNTEAFF
-,-,TRBJ1-5,TRBV19,TGTGCCAGTAGTATTAACAGGGATCAGCCCCAGCATTTT,CASSINRDQPQHF
TRBD1,-,TRBJ1-2,TRBV5-4,TGTGCCAGCAGCTCGACAGGGAAGACGAGCTATGGCTACACCTTC,CASSSTGKTSYGYTF
-,few,TRBJ1-1,TRBV27,TGTGCCAGCAGTTTAGAACCCCAGTCCAGATCGAAAGCTTTCTTT,CASSLEPQSRSKAFF
-,-,TRBJ1-1,TRBV7-2,TGTGCCAGCAGCAGGACATCAACGGGAGCTTTCTTT,CASSRTSTGAFF
TRBD1,-,TRBJ2-2,TRBV7-8,TGTGCCACCATGAACCCCCGGGACAGGACCACCGGGGAGCTGTTTTTT,CATMNPRDRTTGELFF
-,-,TRBJ1-1,TRBV7-9,TGTGCCAGCAGCTTAGGTGGACTCGAAGCTTTCTTT,CASSLGGLEAFF
-,-,TRBJ1-2,TRBV11-2,TGTGCCAGCAGCCACGGGGTCGGTAACTATGGCTACACCTTC,CASSHGVGNYGYTF
TRBD1,-,TRBJ1-2,TRBV5-1,TGCGCCAGCAGCTTGACAGGGGACTATGGCTACACCTTC,CASSLTGDYGYTF
TRBD1,-,TRBJ2-6,TRBV30,TGTGCCTGGAGTGTGCAGGGGGCGGTTAACGCTGGGGCCAACGTCCTGACTTTC,CAWSVQGAVNAGANVLTF
TRBD2,-,TRBJ2-3,TRBV10-3,TGTGCCACCGCTTTAGCGGGGGGGCTCACAGATACGCAGTATTTT,CATALAGGLTDTQYF
-,-,TRBJ2-3,TRBV7-9,TGTGCCAGCAGCTCCGACTGGCTTCGTCCAAGCACAGATACGCAGTATTTT,CASSSDWLRPSTDTQYF
-,-,TRBJ2-6,TRBV6-5,TGTGCCAGCAGTTACGGGGCCTCTGGGGCCAACGTCCTGACTTTC,CASSYGASGANVLTF
-,-,TRBJ2-4,TRBV21-1,TGTGCCAGCAGCAACACTCTAGCCAAAAACATTCAGTACTTC,CASSNTLAKNIQYF
TRBD1,-,TRBJ1-6,TRBV7-9,TGTGCCAGCAGCTTGAGGGGGCAGGGTGGTTCACCCCTCCACTTT,CASSLRGQGGSPLHF
-,-,TRBJ1-6,TRBV28,TGTGCCAGCAGCCTACCGGGGAGACCCCTCCACTTT,CASSLPGRPLHF
TRBD1,-,TRBJ2-1,TRBV11-2,TGTGCCAGCAGCTTGGTCTCCGGGACAGGGAATGAGCAGTTCTTC,CASSLVSGTGNEQFF
TRBD1,once,TRBJ2-5,TRBV5-1,TGCGCCAGCAGGGGGTCAGGGGGCCAAGAGACCCAGTACTTC,CASRGSGGQETQYF
-,-,TRBJ1-5,TRBV12-1,TGTGCCAGCAGGATTGGGGGCGATAGCAATCAGCCCCAGCATTTT,CASRIGGDSNQPQHF
-,-,TRBJ1-1,TRBV7-9,TGTGCCAGCAGCCGAGCGTACACTGAAGCTTTCTTT,CASSRAYTEAFF
TRBD1,-,TRBJ1-6,TRBV7-8,TGTGCCAGCAGCCCTAGAGGGACAGGGAATTATTCACCCCTCCACTTT,CASSPRGTGNYSPLHF
TRBD1,-,TRBJ1-4,TRBV5-1,TGCGCCAGCAGCTCAGGACAGGGTGGCGAAAAACTGTTTTTT,CASSSGQGGEKLFF
TRBD1,-,TRBJ1-1,TRBV5-8,TGTGCCAGCAGCCCATACCGACAGGGGTGGGGGTCCAGTGAAGCTTTCTTT,CASSPYRQGWGSSEAFF
-,-,TRBJ1-1,TRBV19,TGTGCCAGTAGTATGCCGGCGACAGGTAGGAACACTGAAGCTTTCTTT,CASSMPATGRNTEAFF
-,-,TRBJ1-1,TRBV3-1/TRBV3-2,TGTGCCAGCAGCCAGCGAGGGGAAGCTTTCTTT,CASSQRGEAFF
-,-,TRBJ1-4,TRBV27,TGTGCCAGCAGCCTAGTGGGGCGGGAAAAACTGTTTTTT,CASSLVGREKLFF
TRBD1,few,TRBJ2-6,TRBV18,TGTGCCAGCTCACCACGTCAGGGGGCATATGGGGCCAACGTCCTGACTTTC,CASSPRQGAYGANVLTF
TRBD2,-,TRBJ2-2,TRBV7-9,TGTGCCAGCAGCTTATCGGGGGGTCCGAACACCGGGGAGCTGTTTTTT,CASSLSGGPNTGELFF
TRBD2,-,TRBJ2-5,TRBV5-4,TGTGCCAGCAGCTTGGCGGAGGGACTAGCAGGGGAGACCCAGTACTTC,CASSLAEGLAGETQYF
-,-,TRBJ2-1,TRBV5-1,TGCGCCAGCAGCTTAGAAAAGAGAGGGGGCTCCTACAATGAGCAGTTCTTC,CASSLEKRGGSYNEQFF
TRBD1,-,TRBJ1-1,TRBV12-3/TRBV12-4,TGTGCCAGCATTACAGGGGGCACTGAAGCTTTCTTT,CASITGGTEAFF
-,-,TRBJ1-1,TRBV19,TGTGCCAGTAGTATGAGCGAGAACACTGAAGCTTTCTTT,CASSMSENTEAFF
TRBD1,-,TRBJ1-1,TRBV2,TGTGCCAGAGGGAGACAGGGTTCGGCTTTCTTT,CARGRQGSAFF
TRBD1,-,TRBJ1-6,TRBV12-3/TRBV12-4,TGTGCCAGCAGGGGACAGGGAAATTCACCCCTCCACTTT,CASRGQGNSPLHF
TRBD1,-,TRBJ1-2,TRBV6-1,TGTGCCAGCAGTGAAGAGAACAGGGGCCAAGCTAACTATGGCTACACCTTC,CASSEENRGQANYGYTF
-,-,TRBJ1-1,TRBV30,TGTGCCTGGAGTGACTGGGGGCCGATCACTGAAGCTTTCTTT,CAWSDWGPITEAFF
-,-,TRBJ1-1,TRBV30,TGTGCCTGGAGTGTTAACTCGAACACTGAAGCTTTCTTT,CAWSVNSNTEAFF
TRBD1,few,TRBJ2-3,TRBV6-4,TGTGCCAGCAGCCCGGGACAGGGAGGGACAGATACGCAGTATTTT,CASSPGQGGTDTQYF
TRBD1,few,TRBJ1-5,TRBV6-6,TGTGCCAGCAGTCACAGTGGGGGACAGGGTTTGAGACAGCCCCAGCATTTT,CASSHSGGQGLRQPQHF
-,once,TRBJ2-3,TRBV13,TGTGCCAGCAGCCTTTGGGCAGACATCCGATCAGATACGCAGTATTTT,CASSLWADIRSDTQYF
-,-,TRBJ2-1,TRBV12-3/TRBV12-4,TGTGCCAGCAGTAACAGGAATGAGCAGTTCTTC,CASSNRNEQFF
-,-,TRBJ1-4,TRBV7-9,TGTGCCAGCAGCCTCGGACAGCCCACAACTAATGAAAAACTGTTTTTT,CASSLGQPTTNEKLFF
-,once,TRBJ1-1,TRBV9,TGTGCCAGCAGCCCGAGAGGGGGTGCCCTGAACACTGAAGCTTTCTTT,CASSPRGGALNTEAFF
-,-,TRBJ1-1,TRBV6-5,TGTGCCAGCAGGAGGGGGTTCGAAAACACTGAAGCTTTCTTT,CASRRGFENTEAFF
TRBD1,-,TRBJ1-1,TRBV18,TGTGCCAGCTCACCACCTGGGCGACAGGGGGTTTCTGAAGCTTTCTTT,CASSPPGRQGVSEAFF